These 14 T cell receptor beta chains originate from one sample sequenced in a study of lymphopenia after photon versus proton radiotherapy (dated by TCRdb to about 2019). Library construction relied on the immunoSEQ multiplex PCR assay. This immuneACCESS table, as held by TCRdb, lists in-frame sequences with V and J called but not all clones. Of the missing ones, under half trace to an unresolved V gene in checked studies; the others have no known cause. The sample table holds about 25,000 clones, of which about nine tenths were seen once. The ten largest clones capture around 19% of the sample. Sequenced material: peripheral blood, taken from a patient treated with photon-based radiotherapy. These receptors came from a man aged 45-60 years with gastric cancer.

The rearrangement links TRBV5-6 to TRBJ2-5, with D unclear. The CDR3 extends over 11 amino acids. Germline assignment: CDR1 SGHDT and CDR2 YYEEEE. Trimming took 0 bases from V and 5 from J, leaving 2 bases between them. DNA of the CDR3: TGTGCCAGCAGCTTGGTGGAGACCCAGTACTTC. It is translated as CASSLVETQYF.

The chain recombines TRBV10-2 with TRBJ1-2, with D possibly TRBD1 on 5 matching bases. The germline V gene encodes CDR1 WSHSY and CDR2 SAAADI. The CDR3 is 13 residues long. Trimming cost V 10 bases and J 4 bases, with 16 bases left between them. CDR3 protein: CATNNPGTYGYTF. Written as DNA, the CDR3 is TGCGCCACCAACAACCCGGGGACCTATGGCTACACCTTC.

The chain combines TRBV5-1 with TRBJ1-3, with 8 bases fitting TRBD1. The CDR3 runs 15 residues. Trimming cost V 0 bases and J 1 base; bases outside gene matches: 0. Germline V gives CDR1 SGHRS, CDR2 YFSETQ. The CDR3 is CASSLDRGSGNTIYF. The DNA for the CDR3 is TGCGCCAGCAGCTTGGACAGGGGGTCTGGAAACACCATATATTTT.

This rearrangement joins TRBV5-1 to TRBJ1-5; D is possibly TRBD1 (5 bases). The V and J ends lost 0 bases and 2 bases respectively, with 9 bases between them. Germline CDR1 and CDR2: SGHRS and YFSETQ. CDR3 length equals 15 residues. The CDR3 sequence: CASSLDGGGNQPQHF. The CDR3 nucleotides are TGCGCCAGCAGCTTGGACGGGGGTGGCAATCAGCCCCAGCATTTT. Full variable domain (outside the CDR3, taken from reference TRBV5-1 and TRBJ1-5): KAGVTQTPRYLIKTRGQQVTLSCSPISGHRSVSWYQQTPGQGLQFLFEYFSETQRNKGNFPGRFSGRQFSNSRSEMNVSTLELGDSALYLCASSLDGGGNQPQHFGDGTRLSIL.

The chain joins TRBV30 to TRBJ1-3, with TRBD1 as a possible D gene (5 bases). The CDR3 runs 14 residues. From germline, CDR1 is GTSNPN and CDR2 SVGIG (reference sequence). The germline V and J ends were trimmed by 0 bases and 0 bases, with 6 bases remaining between them. DNA for the CDR3: TGTGCCTGGAGTGTACAGGTCTCTGGAAACACCATATATTTT. Its protein is CAWSVQVSGNTIYF.

V and J are TRBV19 and TRBJ1-6; perhaps TRBD1 as D (6 bases). Trimming stripped 5 bases from V and 7 bases from J, with 15 bases between. There are 15 residues in the CDR3. Looked up from germline, CDR1 is LNHDA and CDR2 is SQIVND (reference sequence). CDR3 sequence reads: CASSRPGRGNSPLHF. The CDR3 nucleotides read TGTGCCAGTAGTCGCCCGGGGAGGGGGAATTCACCCCTCCACTTT.

The V call is TRBV6-4, the J call TRBJ2-3, with 12 bases fitting TRBD2. CDR1 is MRHNA and CDR2 is SNTAGT in the germline V gene. Trimming cost V 3 bases and J 6 bases; bases outside gene matches: 4. The CDR3 covers 15 residues. The DNA for the CDR3 is TGTGCCAGCAGTGAGACTAGCGGGGGCGGCGATACGCAGTATTTT. Translating gives CASSETSGGGDTQYF.

The gene calls are TRBV4-1 and TRBJ2-7; 8 bases are shared with TRBD2. The germline V gene encodes CDR1 MGHRA and CDR2 YSYEKL. V shed 1 base, J shed 8 bases, and the junction held 7 bases outside the gene matches. CDR3 length: 14 residues. CDR3 bases: TGCGCCAGCAGCCAAGTATCCAGCGGGGGAAAGCAGTACTTC. This codes for CASSQVSSGGKQYF.

The chain links TRBV10-2 to TRBJ1-3, with D tentatively TRBD1 (6 bases). Trimming shortened V by 0 bases and J by 2 bases, and 14 bases separated the two germline ends. The CDR3 is made up of 17 amino acids. Germline CDR1 and CDR2: WSHSY and SAAADI. CDR3 DNA sequence: TGCGCCAGCAGTGAGTCGGGCCCCCCAGGGGCTGGAAACACCATATATTTT. Its protein is CASSESGPPGAGNTIYF.

This chain joins TRBV7-6 and TRBJ2-1; 7 nucleotides line up with TRBD2. V was clipped by 2 bases and J by 4 bases; unmatched bases: 8. From germline, CDR1 is SGHVS and CDR2 FNYEAQ. The CDR3 loop spans 16 amino acids. DNA for the CDR3: TGTGCCAGCAGCTTAATGAGTGGGGGGGGTTACAATGAGCAGTTCTTC. This encodes CASSLMSGGGYNEQFF.

The chain employs TRBV6-5 and TRBJ2-7; no definite D call. This CDR3 spans 16 amino acids. Trimming left V 4 bases short and J 0 bases short, with 16 bases between. Germline CDR1 MNHEY, CDR2 SVGAGI. The CDR3 DNA is TGTGCCAGCAGTTCAAGGGAACAGCTTTTCTCCTACGAGCAGTACGTC. Translation gives CASSSREQLFSYEQYV.

This chain uses TRBV10-3 with TRBJ2-7; D is possibly TRBD2 (5 bases). V lost 4 bases to trimming and J lost 0 bases, with 7 bases between them. CDR3 length: 13 amino acids. Germline CDR1 is ENHRY and CDR2 is SYGVKD. The CDR3 is CAISAGSSYEQYV. In DNA form, the CDR3 reads TGTGCCATCAGTGCTGGGAGCTCCTACGAGCAGTACGTC.

The chain links TRBV7-6 to TRBJ2-7; D may be TRBD2 (6 bases). V lost 2 bases, J lost 5 bases, and 16 bases lay in between. This CDR3 comprises 15 residues. Germline V gene data show CDR1 as SGHVS and CDR2 as FNYEAQ. The CDR3 coding sequence is TGTGCCAGCAGCTTAAGACAGCGGGCGTTCCACGAGCAGTACTTC. Encoded protein: CASSLRQRAFHEQYF.

The V and J genes are TRBV6-1 and TRBJ2-1; D may be TRBD1 or TRBD2 (5 bases each). Per germline, CDR1 MNHNS and CDR2 SASEGT. The CDR3 consists of 16 residues. Trimming stripped 1 base from V and 4 bases from J, with 14 bases between. The CDR3 region is CASSEVGQGEYNEQFF. In DNA form, the CDR3 reads TGTGCCAGCAGTGAAGTAGGGCAGGGAGAGTACAATGAGCAGTTCTTC.